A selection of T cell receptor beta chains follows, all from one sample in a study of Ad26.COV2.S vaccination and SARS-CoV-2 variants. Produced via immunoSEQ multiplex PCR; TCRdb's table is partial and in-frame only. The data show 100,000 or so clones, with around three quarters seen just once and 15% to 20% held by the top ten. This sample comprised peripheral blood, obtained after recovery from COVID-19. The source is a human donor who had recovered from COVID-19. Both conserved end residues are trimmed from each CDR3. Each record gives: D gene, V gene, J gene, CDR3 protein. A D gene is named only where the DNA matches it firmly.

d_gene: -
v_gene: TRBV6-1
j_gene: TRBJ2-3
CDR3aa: ASSEKGGSTDTQY

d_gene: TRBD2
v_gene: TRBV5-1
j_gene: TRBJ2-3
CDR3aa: ASTRTSGGAQDTQY

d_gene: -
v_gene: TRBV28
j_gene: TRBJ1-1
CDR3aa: ASRGGNLNTEAF

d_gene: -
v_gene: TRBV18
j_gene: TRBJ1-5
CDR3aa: ASSLGRPGDQPQH

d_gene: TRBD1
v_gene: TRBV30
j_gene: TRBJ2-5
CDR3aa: AWSIPGQGLLETQY

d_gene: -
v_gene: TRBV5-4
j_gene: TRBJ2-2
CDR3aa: ASSLAGANTGELF

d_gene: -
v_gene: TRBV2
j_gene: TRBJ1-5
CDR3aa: ASSGGVAASNQPQH

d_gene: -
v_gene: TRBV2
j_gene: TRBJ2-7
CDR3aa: ASSERGSYEQY

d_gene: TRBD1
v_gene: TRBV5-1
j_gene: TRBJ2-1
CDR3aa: ASSLNPGQIYNEQF

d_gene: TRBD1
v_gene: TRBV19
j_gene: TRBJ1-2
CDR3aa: ASRGPTDRGWGYT

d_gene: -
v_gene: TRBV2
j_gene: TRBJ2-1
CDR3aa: ATARDVANEQF

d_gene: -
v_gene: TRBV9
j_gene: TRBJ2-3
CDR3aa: ASSADGTDTQY

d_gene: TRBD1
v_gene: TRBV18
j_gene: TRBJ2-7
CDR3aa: ASSPRGTGFYEQY

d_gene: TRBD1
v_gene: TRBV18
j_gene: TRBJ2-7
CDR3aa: ANSLGQGLAYEQY

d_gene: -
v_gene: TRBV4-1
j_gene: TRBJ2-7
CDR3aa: ASSQEYRYEQY

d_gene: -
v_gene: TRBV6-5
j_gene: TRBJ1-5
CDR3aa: ASGGSNQPQH

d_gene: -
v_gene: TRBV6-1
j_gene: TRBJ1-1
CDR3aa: ASSEAERQEAF

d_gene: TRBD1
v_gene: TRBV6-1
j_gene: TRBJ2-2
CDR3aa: ASSEGTGDIPGELF

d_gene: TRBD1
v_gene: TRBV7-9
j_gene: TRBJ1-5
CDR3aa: ASSKEGQGIVVLH

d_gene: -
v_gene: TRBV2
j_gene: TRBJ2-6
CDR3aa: ASSEPGANVLT

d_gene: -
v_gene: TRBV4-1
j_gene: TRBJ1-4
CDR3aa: ASSHPSRVTNEKLF

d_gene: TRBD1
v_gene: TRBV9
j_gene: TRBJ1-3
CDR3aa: ASSPYDRADTIY

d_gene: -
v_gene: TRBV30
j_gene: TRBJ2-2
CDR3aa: AWSVWVEGANTGELF

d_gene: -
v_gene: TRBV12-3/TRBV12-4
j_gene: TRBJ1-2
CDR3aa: ASSFGRNYGYT

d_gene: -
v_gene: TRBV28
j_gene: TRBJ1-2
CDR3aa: ASRLPLGAGSPGYT

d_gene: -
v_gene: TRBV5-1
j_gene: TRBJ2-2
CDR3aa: ASRPLPGTQNTGELF

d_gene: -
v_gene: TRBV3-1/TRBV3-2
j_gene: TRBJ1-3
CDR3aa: ASSYGSSGNTIY

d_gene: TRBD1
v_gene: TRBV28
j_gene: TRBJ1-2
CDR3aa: ASSRRDRARGYT

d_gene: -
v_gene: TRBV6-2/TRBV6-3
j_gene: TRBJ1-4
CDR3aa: ASSYIGEQDEKLF

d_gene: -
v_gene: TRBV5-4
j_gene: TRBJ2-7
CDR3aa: ASSLFGRNYEQY

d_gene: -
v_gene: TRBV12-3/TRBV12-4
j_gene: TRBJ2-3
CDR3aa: ASSLGGYTQY

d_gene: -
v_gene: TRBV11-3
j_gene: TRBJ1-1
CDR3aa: ASSLSGQGNTEAF

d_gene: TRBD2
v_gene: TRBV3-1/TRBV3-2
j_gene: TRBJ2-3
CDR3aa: ASSQASGGDTDTQY

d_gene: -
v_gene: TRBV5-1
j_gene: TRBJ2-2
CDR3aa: ASSLVIIGGRGTGELF

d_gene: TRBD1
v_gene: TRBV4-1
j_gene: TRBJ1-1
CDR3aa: ASSQELTGTNTEAF

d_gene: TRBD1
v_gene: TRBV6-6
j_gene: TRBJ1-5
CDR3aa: VVQRVQGANQPQH

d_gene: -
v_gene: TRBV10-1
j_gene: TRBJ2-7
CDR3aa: ASSPDSYEQY

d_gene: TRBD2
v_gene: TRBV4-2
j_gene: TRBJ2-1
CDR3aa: ASSQRVIAGGAYNEQF

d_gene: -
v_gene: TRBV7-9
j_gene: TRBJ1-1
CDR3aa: ASSVRETEAF

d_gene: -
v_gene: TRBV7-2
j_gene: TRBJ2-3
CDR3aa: ASSSQGGGFEY

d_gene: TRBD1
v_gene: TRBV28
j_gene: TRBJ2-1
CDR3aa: AIPGQGYNEQF

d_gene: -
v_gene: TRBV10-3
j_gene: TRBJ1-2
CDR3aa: AISLGTLKHGYT

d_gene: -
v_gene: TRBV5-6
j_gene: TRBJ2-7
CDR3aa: ASTAGLPSYEQY

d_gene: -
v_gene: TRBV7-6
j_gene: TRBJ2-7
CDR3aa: ASSKPGTPYEQY

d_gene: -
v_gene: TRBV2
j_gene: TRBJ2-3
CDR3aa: ASNYIADLGTDTQY

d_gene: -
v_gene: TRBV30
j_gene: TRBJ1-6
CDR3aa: AWSPSYNSPLH

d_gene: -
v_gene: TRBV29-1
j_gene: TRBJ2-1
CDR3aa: SVERGSYNEQF

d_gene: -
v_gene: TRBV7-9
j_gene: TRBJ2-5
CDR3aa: ASSPKAGQETQY

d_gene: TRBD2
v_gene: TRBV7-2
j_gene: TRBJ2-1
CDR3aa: ASSSLTSGGFDEQF

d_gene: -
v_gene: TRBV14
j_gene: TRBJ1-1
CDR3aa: ASSQDLLFTEAF